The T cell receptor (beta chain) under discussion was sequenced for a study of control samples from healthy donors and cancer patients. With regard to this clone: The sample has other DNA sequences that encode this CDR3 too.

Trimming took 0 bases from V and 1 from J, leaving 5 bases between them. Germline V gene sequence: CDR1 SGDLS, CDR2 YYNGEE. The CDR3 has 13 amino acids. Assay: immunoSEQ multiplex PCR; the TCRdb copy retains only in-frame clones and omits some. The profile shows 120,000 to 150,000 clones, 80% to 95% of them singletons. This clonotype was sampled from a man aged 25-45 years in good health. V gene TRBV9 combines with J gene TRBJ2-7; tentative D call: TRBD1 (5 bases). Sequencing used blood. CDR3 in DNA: TGTGCCAGCAGCGTAGGACAGTCCTACGAGCAGTACTTC. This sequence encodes CASSVGQSYEQYF.